The clone carrying this T cell receptor (beta chain) was observed a few times. Method: immunoSEQ multiplex PCR; TCRdb's copy keeps in-frame clones and lacks some. The data show tens of thousands of clones, over 75% seen once. These data belong to a study of blood T cell repertoires in COVID-19. The CDR3 runs 16 residues. The V gene end was trimmed by 5 bases and the J gene end by 1 base; junction bases not matched to a gene: 5. The V gene's germline CDR1 is SGHVS and CDR2 FNYEAQ. This TCR was sampled from a human donor in a cohort sampled during active COVID-19. The sample consisted of peripheral blood. This rearrangement joins TRBV7-6 to TRBJ2-7; 13 positions agree with TRBD2. CDR3 DNA sequence: TGTGCCAGCAGCCTAACTAGCGGGGGGGAGTCCTACGAGCAGTACTTC. It is translated as CASSLTSGGESYEQYF.